The 21 T cell receptor beta chains reported below all come from one sample, sequenced in a study of PD-1 blockade in classical Hodgkin lymphoma. Here immunoSEQ multiplex PCR was the method, and the copy in TCRdb shows in-frame clones only, minus some. The sample yields 60,000 to 75,000 clones, about 88% seen once. Exposure to brentuximab vedotin varied, and each patient had relapsed following autologous stem cell transplantation. Sequenced material: peripheral blood mononuclear cells (PBMCs), taken at baseline. The receptors stem from a human donor with classical Hodgkin lymphoma.

This chain connects TRBV4-1 to TRBJ2-7; D is unresolved. V was clipped by 1 base and J by 2 bases, with 12 bases between them. Germline-derived CDR1 and CDR2 are MGHRA and YSYEKL. The CDR3 is 15 amino acids. The CDR3 bases are TGCGCCAGCAGCCAAGTCCAAGGCAGGACCTACGAGCAGTACTTC. Amino acids: CASSQVQGRTYEQYF.

The chain combines TRBV7-9 with TRBJ1-5; D gene ambiguous. V was clipped by 5 bases and J by 7 bases, with 18 bases between them. Germline V lookup: CDR1 SEHNR, CDR2 FQNEAQ (reference sequence). The CDR3 contains 15 residues. The CDR3 loop is CASSPGATSSQPQHF. CDR3 nucleotide sequence: TGTGCCAGCAGCCCGGGTGCGACCAGTAGCCAGCCCCAGCATTTT.

This chain links TRBV2 with TRBJ1-5; unclear D gene. Trimming removed 4 bases at V and 0 bases at J, with 13 bases between. Germline V lookup: CDR1 SNHLY, CDR2 FYNNEI. The CDR3 totals 16 residues. Written as DNA, the CDR3 is TGTGCCAGCAGTGTGTCGACCCCTTTTAGCAATCAGCCCCAGCATTTT. This codes for CASSVSTPFSNQPQHF. The full variable domain, in which reference TRBV2 and TRBJ1-5 provide the parts outside the CDR3, is EPEVTQTPSHQVTQMGQEVILRCVPISNHLYFYWYRQILGQKVEFLVSFYNNEISEKSEIFDDQFSVERPDGSNFTLKIRSTKLEDSAMYFCASSVSTPFSNQPQHFGDGTRLSIL.

The chain is built from TRBV4-1 and TRBJ2-5; D gene unclear. The V gene's germline CDR1 is MGHRA and CDR2 YSYEKL. This CDR3 has 16 amino acids. Trimming took off 1 base at V and 2 bases at J, with 14 bases between the two ends. CDR3 sequence reads: CASSQGSWAAQETQYF. For the CDR3, the DNA is TGCGCCAGCAGCCAAGGCAGTTGGGCTGCGCAAGAGACCCAGTACTTC.

This clone occurred a few times. The rearrangement joins TRBV25-1 to TRBJ2-7; TRBD2 matches at 9 bases. Germline-derived CDR1 and CDR2 are MGHDK and SYGVNS. The ends lost 3 bases at V and 7 bases at J; junction bases unmatched: 7. The CDR3 length is 14 residues. The CDR3 sequence: CASSEAGGPGEQYF. DNA for the CDR3: TGTGCCAGCAGTGAGGCGGGAGGGCCGGGGGAGCAGTACTTC.

The V and J genes are TRBV10-1 and TRBJ2-1; 13 bases are a match to TRBD2. J lost 8 bases, V lost 4 bases, and 17 bases had no gene match. The length of the CDR3 is 19 residues. Germline loops: CDR1 WNHNN, CDR2 SYGVQD (reference sequence). CDR3 residues: CASSAPSPGLAGLGDEQFF. The CDR3 DNA is TGCGCCAGCAGTGCCCCTTCACCGGGACTAGCGGGGCTTGGGGATGAGCAGTTCTTC.

The V and J genes are TRBV19 and TRBJ1-1; D is undetermined. CDR3 length equals 11 residues. The V end lost 8 bases, the J end lost 6 bases, and 10 bases lay between the germline ends. Germline lookup yields CDR1 LNHDA and CDR2 SQIVND (reference sequence). As DNA, the CDR3 is TGTGCCAGTTCAATGCGGGCTGAAGCTTTCTTT. Translated, it gives CASSMRAEAFF.

V is TRBV25-1 and J is TRBJ2-1; D perhaps matches TRBD2 (5 bases). The CDR3 loop spans 13 amino acids. Germline V gene data show CDR1 as MGHDK and CDR2 as SYGVNS. V lost 4 bases and J lost 9, with 13 bases in between. The CDR3 nucleotides read TGTGCCAGCAGTGGTAGGGTAGGAGGTGAGCAGTTCTTC. This codes for CASSGRVGGEQFF.

This clone was detected a few times. The chain carries TRBV7-9 and TRBJ2-7; D might be TRBD1 or TRBD2, each matching 6 bases. Germline lookup yields CDR1 SEHNR and CDR2 FQNEAQ (reference sequence). CDR3 length: 13 amino acids. V was shortened by 6 bases and J by 1 base, with 10 bases between the two germline ends. DNA of the CDR3: TGTGCCAGCAGTTGGGGGGCGTCCTACGAGCAGTACTTC. Translated, it gives CASSWGASYEQYF.

J is TRBJ2-7 and V is TRBV28; D assignment may be TRBD1 or TRBD2 (6 bases each). Germline CDR1 reads MDHEN; CDR2 reads SYDVKM. This CDR3 has 17 residues. V was shortened by 4 bases and J by 2 bases, with 21 bases between the two germline ends. The CDR3 is CASSWGWTAEGAYEQYF. CDR3 bases: TGTGCCAGCAGTTGGGGGTGGACAGCGGAGGGGGCCTACGAGCAGTACTTC. Based on the CDR3 plus reference TRBV28 and TRBJ2-7, the full variable domain is DVKVTQSSRYLVKRTGEKVFLECVQDMDHENMFWYRQDPGLGLRLIYFSYDVKMKEKGDIPEGYSVSREKKERFSLILESASTNQTSMYLCASSWGWTAEGAYEQYFGPGTRLTVT.

This chain links TRBV5-1 with TRBJ2-5; a weak D match, TRBD2 (6 bases). Trimming shortened V by 3 bases and J by 5 bases, and 17 bases separated the two germline ends. The CDR3 is 15 amino acids. Germline V gene sequence: CDR1 SGHRS, CDR2 YFSETQ. CDR3 bases: TGCGCCAGCAGCTCTTTGGTGGGAGGTTCGGAGACCCAGTACTTC. Its protein product is CASSSLVGGSETQYF.

The V gene is TRBV7-9, the J gene TRBJ2-3; D is ambiguous. The V end was cut by 5 bases, the J end by 0 bases, with 15 bases between. The CDR3 covers 16 residues. Germline CDR1 is SEHNR and CDR2 is FQNEAQ (reference sequence). The CDR3 DNA reads TGTGCCAGCAGCGGATGGGCAGGTACTAGCACAGATACGCAGTATTTT. This codes for CASSGWAGTSTDTQYF.

V usage is TRBV9 and J usage is TRBJ2-1; 9 bases fit TRBD2. Germline lookup yields CDR1 SGDLS and CDR2 YYNGEE. The ends lost 3 bases at V and 9 bases at J; junction bases unmatched: 13. This CDR3 region has 16 residues. Here the CDR3 reads CASSESRSGGLVEQFF. The CDR3 DNA follows: TGTGCCAGCAGCGAGTCCCGCAGCGGGGGGTTGGTTGAGCAGTTCTTC.

The V and J genes are TRBV5-5 and TRBJ2-7, with TRBD1 matching 8 bases. V lost 4 bases, J lost 0 bases, and 6 bases stayed unmatched. The germline V gene encodes CDR1 SGHKS and CDR2 YYEKEE (reference sequence). The CDR3 runs 15 residues. The CDR3 region has the DNA TGTGCCAGCAGCACACCCGGGACAGGCTCCTACGAGCAGTACTTC. Protein product: CASSTPGTGSYEQYF.

The gene calls are TRBV6-5 and TRBJ1-5; D not resolved. V dropped 6 bases and J dropped 4 bases, with 10 bases sitting between them. This CDR3 region has 13 residues. The germline V gene encodes CDR1 MNHEY and CDR2 SVGAGI. Here the CDR3 reads CASSREKNQPQHF. The CDR3 DNA reads as TGTGCCAGCAGCCGGGAAAAAAATCAGCCCCAGCATTTT.

The rearrangement uses TRBV4-1 and TRBJ2-3, with 7 bases matching TRBD2. This CDR3 is built from 19 residues. Germline-derived CDR1 and CDR2 are MGHRA and YSYEKL. The trim removed 1 base at V and 0 bases at J, leaving 13 bases unmatched. The DNA for the CDR3 is TGCGCCAGCAGCCAAGCATCGGGAGGAGGCCCCCGTAGCACAGATACGCAGTATTTT. Its translation is CASSQASGGGPRSTDTQYF.

This clone was seen a handful of times. This chain uses TRBV21-1 with TRBJ1-5. TRBV21-1 constitutes a pseudogene. The CDR3 has 15 amino acids. This chain's CDR3 is CASSKAREGNQPQHF. CDR3 nucleotides: TGTGCCAGCAGCAAAGCCCGCGAGGGCAATCAGCCCCAGCATTTT.

J is TRBJ1-5 and V is TRBV5-8; 10 nucleotides match TRBD1. Germline CDR1 and CDR2: SGHTS and YDEGEE. The junction had 5 bases not matched to a gene; V was cut back by 0 bases and J by 5 bases. This CDR3 has 16 amino acids. The CDR3 is CASSLAQTGGYQPQHF. In DNA form, the CDR3 reads TGTGCCAGCAGCTTGGCCCAGACAGGGGGCTATCAGCCCCAGCATTTT.

V and J are TRBV28 and TRBJ1-1, with D tentatively TRBD1 (5 bases). This CDR3 spans 16 amino acids. Germline V lookup: CDR1 MDHEN, CDR2 SYDVKM. V dropped 4 bases and J dropped 3 bases, with 18 bases sitting between them. The CDR3 region has the DNA TGTGCCAGCAGTTCCGGGGGTGCGGGTTGGTACACTGAAGCTTTCTTT. It codes for CASSSGGAGWYTEAFF.

The chain links TRBV28 to TRBJ2-7; 7 nucleotides line up with TRBD1. The CDR3 runs 14 residues. After removal of 3 bases from V and 1 base from J, the junction contained 3 bases not matched to a gene. CDR1 and CDR2 (germline): MDHEN, SYDVKM. The CDR3 nucleotides read TGTGCCAGCAGTTTGTCGGACAGGTCCTACGAGCAGTACTTC. Its translation is CASSLSDRSYEQYF.

This chain's CDR3 is CASSDETSGMVYNEQFF. DNA of the CDR3: TGTGCCAGTTCAGACGAGACTAGCGGGATGGTATACAATGAGCAGTTCTTC. This rearrangement joins TRBV19 to TRBJ2-1; 11 nucleotides line up with TRBD2. CDR1 and CDR2 from the germline V gene are LNHDA and SQIVND (reference sequence). Germline trimming cut 8 bases from V and 4 bases from J; bases unmatched to any gene: 13. The CDR3 has 17 residues. The entire variable domain, with the rest obtained from reference TRBV19 and TRBJ2-1, is as follows: DGGITQSPKYLFRKEGQNVTLSCEQNLNHDAMYWYRQDPGQGLRLIYYSQIVNDFQKGDIAEGYSVSREKKESFPLTVTSAQKNPTAFYLCASSDETSGMVYNEQFFGPGTRLTVL.